The rows below give T cell receptor beta chains drawn from one sample of a study of T cells in localized non-small cell lung cancer. Only in-frame clones appear in the TCRdb table, and some are missing; sequencing was by immunoSEQ multiplex PCR. The profile shows roughly 38,000 clones, 85% to 90% of them singletons. This specimen consisted of peripheral blood, obtained before any cancer treatment. These receptors were collected from a man aged 18 to 55 with stage I lung adenocarcinoma. The CDR3 runs from the conserved cysteine through the conserved F or W. The order of the fields is V gene, J gene, D gene, clone size, CDR3 protein, CDR3 DNA. A D gene is named only where the DNA matches it firmly. Clone size is not always given. Where it is, it says once, few, many or a class for expanded clones.

TRBV7-6	TRBJ2-7	TRBD1	.	CASSLVRAGGAAYEQYF	TGTGCCAGCAGCTTAGTTCGCGCAGGGGGCGCAGCCTACGAGCAGTACTTC
TRBV2	TRBJ1-6	.	once	CASSDSGAGSPLHF	TGTGCCAGCAGTGATTCGGGGGCAGGTTCACCCCTCCACTTT
TRBV5-6	TRBJ1-1	.	.	CASFLDDTSNTEAFF	TGTGCCAGCTTCTTAGATGACACCTCGAACACTGAAGCTTTCTTT
TRBV7-3	TRBJ2-3	.	.	CASSLWGPTYTDTQYF	TGTGCCAGCAGCTTATGGGGACCCACCTACACAGATACGCAGTATTTT
TRBV5-6	TRBJ1-1	.	.	CASSFSAAEAFF	TGTGCCAGCAGTTTCTCCGCCGCTGAAGCTTTCTTT
TRBV18	TRBJ2-5	TRBD1	.	CASSLTGGKETQYF	TGTGCCAGCTCACTCACAGGGGGCAAGGAGACCCAGTACTTC
TRBV19	TRBJ1-2	.	.	CASRPIFNEAYGYTF	TGTGCCAGTAGGCCCATTTTCAACGAGGCTTATGGCTACACCTTC
TRBV7-2	TRBJ1-1	.	few	CASSLDFTEAFF	TGTGCCAGCAGCTTAGATTTCACTGAAGCTTTCTTT
TRBV6-6	TRBJ1-1	TRBD1	.	CASRTGAGDTEAFF	TGTGCCAGCAGAACAGGGGCGGGGGACACTGAAGCTTTCTTT
TRBV2	TRBJ2-7	.	once	CASSWDLIAEQYF	TGTGCCAGCAGTTGGGACTTAATCGCCGAGCAGTACTTC
TRBV6-1	TRBJ1-5	.	.	CASSELMTASWQPQHF	TGTGCCAGCAGTGAACTAATGACCGCTAGCTGGCAGCCCCAGCATTTT
TRBV6-5	TRBJ1-1	TRBD1	few	CASSFPTGLAFF	TGTGCCAGCAGTTTCCCGACAGGGCTGGCTTTCTTT
TRBV15	TRBJ1-1	.	.	CATSKGRGMNTEAFF	TGTGCCACCAGCAAGGGAAGGGGTATGAACACTGAAGCTTTCTTT
TRBV21-1	TRBJ2-7	.	.	CASSRRLAGASYEQYF	TGTGCCAGCAGCAGGCGACTAGCGGGGGCCTCCTACGAGCAGTACTTC
TRBV14	TRBJ1-2	.	.	CASSQGTRGGYTF	TGTGCCAGCAGCCAAGGAACGCGAGGCGGCTACACCTTC
TRBV5-5	TRBJ1-2	.	.	CASSFGRVANYGYTF	TGTGCCAGCAGCTTTGGCAGGGTCGCTAACTATGGCTACACCTTC